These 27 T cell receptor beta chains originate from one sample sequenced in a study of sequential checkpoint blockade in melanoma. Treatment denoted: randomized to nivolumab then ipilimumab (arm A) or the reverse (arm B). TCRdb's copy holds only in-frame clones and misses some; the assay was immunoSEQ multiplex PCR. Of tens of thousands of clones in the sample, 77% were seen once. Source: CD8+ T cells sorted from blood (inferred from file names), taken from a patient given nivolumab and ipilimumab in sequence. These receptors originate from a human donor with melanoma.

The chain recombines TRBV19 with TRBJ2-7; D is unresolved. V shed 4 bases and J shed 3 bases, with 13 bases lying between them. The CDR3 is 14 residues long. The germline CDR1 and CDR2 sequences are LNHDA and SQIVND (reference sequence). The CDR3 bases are TGTGCCAGTAGTAAGATACTACGCAGCTACGAGCAGTACTTC. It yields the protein CASSKILRSYEQYF.

CDR3 coding DNA: TGTGCCAGCAGCGAGGGGGCTAATTCACCCCTCCACTTT. Protein product: CASSEGANSPLHF. The rearrangement joins TRBV9 to TRBJ1-6; 7 bases fit TRBD1. The V gene's germline CDR1 is SGDLS and CDR2 YYNGEE. The CDR3 has 13 residues. V trimming: 3 bases; J trimming: 6 bases; junction bases outside the gene matches: 0.

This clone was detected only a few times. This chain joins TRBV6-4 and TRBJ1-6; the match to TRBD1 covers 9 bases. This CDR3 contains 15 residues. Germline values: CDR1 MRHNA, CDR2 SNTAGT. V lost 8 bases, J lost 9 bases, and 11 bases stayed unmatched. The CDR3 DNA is TGTGCCAGCTCTCTCTCGGGACAGGGCGGTTCACCCCTCCACTTT. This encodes CASSLSGQGGSPLHF.

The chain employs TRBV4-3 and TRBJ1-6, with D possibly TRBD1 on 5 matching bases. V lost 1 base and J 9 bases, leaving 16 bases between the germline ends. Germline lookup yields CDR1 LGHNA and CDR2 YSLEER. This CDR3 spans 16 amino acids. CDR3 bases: TGCGCCAGCAGCCAAGCGGTTACGACAGCGGGTTCACCCCTCCACTTT. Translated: CASSQAVTTAGSPLHF.

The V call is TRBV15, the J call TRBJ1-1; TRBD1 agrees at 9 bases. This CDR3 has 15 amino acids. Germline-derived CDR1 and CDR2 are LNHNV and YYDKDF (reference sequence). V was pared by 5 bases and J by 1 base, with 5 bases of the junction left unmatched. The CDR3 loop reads CATSSGQGKNTEAFF. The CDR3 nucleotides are TGTGCCACCAGCTCGGGACAGGGAAAGAACACTGAAGCTTTCTTT.

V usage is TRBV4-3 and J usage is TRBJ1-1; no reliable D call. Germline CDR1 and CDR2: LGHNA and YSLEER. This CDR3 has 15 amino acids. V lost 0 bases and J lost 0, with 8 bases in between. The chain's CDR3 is CASSQDLRVNTEAFF. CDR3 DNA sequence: TGCGCCAGCAGCCAAGATCTTCGGGTGAACACTGAAGCTTTCTTT.

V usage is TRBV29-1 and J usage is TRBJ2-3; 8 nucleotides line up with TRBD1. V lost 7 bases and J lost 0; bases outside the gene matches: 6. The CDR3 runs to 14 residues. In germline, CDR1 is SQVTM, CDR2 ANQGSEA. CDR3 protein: CSGDTGGSTDTQYF. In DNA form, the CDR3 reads TGCAGCGGGGACACAGGGGGGAGCACAGATACGCAGTATTTT.

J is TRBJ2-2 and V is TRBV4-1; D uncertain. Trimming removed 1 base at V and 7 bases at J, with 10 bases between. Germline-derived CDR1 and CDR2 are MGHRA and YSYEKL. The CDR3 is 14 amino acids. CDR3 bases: TGCGCCAGCAGCCAAGTTCTCTCAGGCGGGGAGCTGTTTTTT. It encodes CASSQVLSGGELFF.

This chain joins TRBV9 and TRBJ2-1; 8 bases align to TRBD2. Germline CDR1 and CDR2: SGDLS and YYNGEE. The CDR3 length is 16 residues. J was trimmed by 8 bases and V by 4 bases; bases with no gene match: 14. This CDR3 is CASSHEKSGSRDEQFF. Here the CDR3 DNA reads TGTGCCAGCAGCCACGAAAAAAGCGGGAGTAGGGATGAGCAGTTCTTC.

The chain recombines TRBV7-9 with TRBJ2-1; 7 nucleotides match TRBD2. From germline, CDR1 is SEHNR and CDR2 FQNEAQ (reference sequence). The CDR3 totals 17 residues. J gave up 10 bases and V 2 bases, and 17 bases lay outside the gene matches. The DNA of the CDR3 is TGTGCCAGCAGCTTACCCACGGCGGGGGAGAGAGGCTGGGAGCAGTTCTTC. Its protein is CASSLPTAGERGWEQFF.

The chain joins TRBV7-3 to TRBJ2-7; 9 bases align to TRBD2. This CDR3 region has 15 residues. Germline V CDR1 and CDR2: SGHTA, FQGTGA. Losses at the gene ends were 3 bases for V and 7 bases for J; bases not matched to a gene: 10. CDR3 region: CASSFRLAGVWEQYF. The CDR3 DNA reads TGTGCCAGCAGCTTCCGGTTAGCGGGAGTTTGGGAGCAGTACTTC.

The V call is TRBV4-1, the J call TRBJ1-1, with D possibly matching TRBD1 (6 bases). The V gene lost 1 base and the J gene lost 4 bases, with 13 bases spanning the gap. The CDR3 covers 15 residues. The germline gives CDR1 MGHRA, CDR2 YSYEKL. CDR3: CASSQGGGLGTEAFF. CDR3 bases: TGCGCCAGCAGCCAAGGGGGGGGGCTGGGCACTGAAGCTTTCTTT.

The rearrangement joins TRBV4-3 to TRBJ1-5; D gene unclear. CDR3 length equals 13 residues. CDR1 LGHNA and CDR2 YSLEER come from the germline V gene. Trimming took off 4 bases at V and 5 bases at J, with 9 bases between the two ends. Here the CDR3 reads CASSPDSHQPQHF. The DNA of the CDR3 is TGCGCCAGCAGCCCCGACTCTCATCAGCCCCAGCATTTT.

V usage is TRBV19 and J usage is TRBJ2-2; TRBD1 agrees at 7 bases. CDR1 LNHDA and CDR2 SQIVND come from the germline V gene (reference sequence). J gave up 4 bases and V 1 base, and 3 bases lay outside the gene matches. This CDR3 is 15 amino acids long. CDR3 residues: CASSIGTGFTGELFF. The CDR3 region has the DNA TGTGCCAGTAGTATAGGGACAGGATTCACCGGGGAGCTGTTTTTT. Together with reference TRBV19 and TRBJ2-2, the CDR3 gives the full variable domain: DGGITQSPKYLFRKEGQNVTLSCEQNLNHDAMYWYRQDPGQGLRLIYYSQIVNDFQKGDIAEGYSVSREKKESFPLTVTSAQKNPTAFYLCASSIGTGFTGELFFGEGSRLTVL.

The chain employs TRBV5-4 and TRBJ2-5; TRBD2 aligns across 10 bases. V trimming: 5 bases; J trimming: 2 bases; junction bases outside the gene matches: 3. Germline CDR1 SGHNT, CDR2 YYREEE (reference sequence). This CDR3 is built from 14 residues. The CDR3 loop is CASRRAGGQETQYF. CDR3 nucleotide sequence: TGTGCCAGCAGACGAGCGGGAGGGCAAGAGACCCAGTACTTC.

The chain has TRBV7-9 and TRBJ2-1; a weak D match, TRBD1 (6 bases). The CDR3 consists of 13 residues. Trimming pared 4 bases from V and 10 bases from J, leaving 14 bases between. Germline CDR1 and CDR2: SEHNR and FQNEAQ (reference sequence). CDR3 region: CASSSTQGREQFF. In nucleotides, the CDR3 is TGTGCCAGCAGCTCCACCCAGGGGCGGGAGCAGTTCTTC.

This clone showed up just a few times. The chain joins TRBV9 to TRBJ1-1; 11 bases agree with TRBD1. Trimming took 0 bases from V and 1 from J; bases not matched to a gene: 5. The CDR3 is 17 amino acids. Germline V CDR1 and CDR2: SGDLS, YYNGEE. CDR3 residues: CASSVAGTGGGNTEAFF. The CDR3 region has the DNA TGTGCCAGCAGCGTAGCGGGGACAGGGGGGGGGAACACTGAAGCTTTCTTT.

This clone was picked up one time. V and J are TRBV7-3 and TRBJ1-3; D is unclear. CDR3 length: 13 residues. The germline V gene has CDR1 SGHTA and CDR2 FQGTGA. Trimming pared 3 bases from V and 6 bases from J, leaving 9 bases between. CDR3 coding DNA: TGTGCCAGCAGCTTGTCCGGGGAAAACACCATATATTTT. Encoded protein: CASSLSGENTIYF.

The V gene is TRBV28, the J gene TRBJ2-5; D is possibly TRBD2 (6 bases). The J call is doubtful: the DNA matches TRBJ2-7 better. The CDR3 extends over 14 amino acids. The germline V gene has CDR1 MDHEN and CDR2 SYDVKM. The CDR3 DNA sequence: TGTGCCAGCAGTTCCCGGGACTCCAACTACGAGCAGTACTTC. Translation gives CASSSRDSNYEQYF.

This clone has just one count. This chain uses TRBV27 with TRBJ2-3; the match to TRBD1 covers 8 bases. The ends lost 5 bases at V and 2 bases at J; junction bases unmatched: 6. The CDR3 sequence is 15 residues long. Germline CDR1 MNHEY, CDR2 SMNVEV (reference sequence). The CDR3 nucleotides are TGTGCCAGCAGTGCGACAGGGGCCGACACAGATACGCAGTATTTT. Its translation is CASSATGADTDTQYF.

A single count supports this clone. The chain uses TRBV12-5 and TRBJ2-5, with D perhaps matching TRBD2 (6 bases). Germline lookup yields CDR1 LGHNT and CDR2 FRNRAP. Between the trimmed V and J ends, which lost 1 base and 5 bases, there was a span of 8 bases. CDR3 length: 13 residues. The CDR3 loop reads CASGLEGRETQYF. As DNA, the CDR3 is TGTGCTAGTGGTTTGGAGGGGAGGGAGACCCAGTACTTC.

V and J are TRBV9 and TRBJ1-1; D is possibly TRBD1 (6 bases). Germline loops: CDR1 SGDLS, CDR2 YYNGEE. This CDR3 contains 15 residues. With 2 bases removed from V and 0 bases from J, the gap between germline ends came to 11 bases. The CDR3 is CASSVGTPMNTEAFF. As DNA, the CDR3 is TGTGCCAGCAGCGTGGGGACACCTATGAACACTGAAGCTTTCTTT.

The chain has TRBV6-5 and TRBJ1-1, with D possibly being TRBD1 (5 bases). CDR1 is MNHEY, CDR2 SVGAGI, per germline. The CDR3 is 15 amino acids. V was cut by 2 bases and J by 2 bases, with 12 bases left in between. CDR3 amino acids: CASSYQGWGNTEAFF. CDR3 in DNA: TGTGCCAGCAGTTACCAGGGCTGGGGTAACACTGAAGCTTTCTTT.

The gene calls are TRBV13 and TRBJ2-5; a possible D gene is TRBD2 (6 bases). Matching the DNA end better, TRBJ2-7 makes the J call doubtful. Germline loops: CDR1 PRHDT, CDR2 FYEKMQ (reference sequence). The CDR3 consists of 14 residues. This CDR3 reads CASSCSWRENEQYF. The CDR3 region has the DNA TGTGCCAGCAGCTGCAGTTGGCGGGAAAACGAGCAGTACTTC.

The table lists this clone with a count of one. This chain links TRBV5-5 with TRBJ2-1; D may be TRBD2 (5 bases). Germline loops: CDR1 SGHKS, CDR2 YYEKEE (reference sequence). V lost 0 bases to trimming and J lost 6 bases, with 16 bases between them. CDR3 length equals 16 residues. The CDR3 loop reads CASSLGSGRGGNEQFF. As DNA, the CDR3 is TGTGCCAGCAGCTTGGGGAGTGGGCGAGGAGGCAATGAGCAGTTCTTC.

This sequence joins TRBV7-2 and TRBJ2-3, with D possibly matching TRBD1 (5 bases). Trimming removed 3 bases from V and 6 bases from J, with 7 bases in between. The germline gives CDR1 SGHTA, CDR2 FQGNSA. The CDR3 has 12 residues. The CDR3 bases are TGTGCCAGCAGCTTTGGGGCGGATACGCAGTATTTT. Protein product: CASSFGADTQYF.

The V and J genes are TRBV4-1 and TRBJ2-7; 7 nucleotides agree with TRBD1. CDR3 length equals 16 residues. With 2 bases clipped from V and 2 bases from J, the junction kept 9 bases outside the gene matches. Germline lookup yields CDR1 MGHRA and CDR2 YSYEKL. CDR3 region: CASSQFLAGGTYEQYF. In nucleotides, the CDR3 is TGCGCCAGCAGCCAATTTTTGGCAGGGGGAACCTACGAGCAGTACTTC.